This T cell receptor beta chain is from a study of blood T cells in healthy people across ages (dated by TCRdb to between 2014 and 2017). Background for the entire study: In model experiments, roughly one uniquely barcoded TCR beta cDNA molecule per two T cells was captured by template switching. The study measured age-related changes in TCR beta repertoire diversity using deep sequencing normalized with unique cDNA molecular identifiers. The donors were divided into four age groups: young (average around 15 years), middle-aged (almost 40), aged (roughly 60) and long-lived (nearly 85). To avoid experimental bias, donors of different ages were spread randomly across the sequencing lanes. The study analyzed two additional independent replicas of 1 million unique cDNA reads from the same blood draw for two donors, one aged 18 to 29 and one aged 80 or older.

Of note for this clonotype: The antigen it recognizes is unknown. Sequence at one end of the junction differs from germline and may be a read error.

From a lookup of the germline V gene, CDR1 and CDR2 are SGHRS and YFSETQ. The CDR3 starts with the cysteine, ends with the phenylalanine, and has 14 residues. Solely the CDR3 DNA is kept, with 42 bases framed from the first base. Results the study describes overall, beyond this receptor: Compared with the aged group, more naive CD4+ T cells, fewer expanded clones and increased TCR diversity were shown by the long-lived group, suggesting age selection. Observed TCR beta diversity per million T cells fell roughly linearly with age, and a significant reduction was already apparent by age about 36. There was a strong correlation between observed TCR beta diversity and the percentage of naive T cells measured by flow cytometry. The CMV infection status of donors was not known, potentially confounding age-related changes in expanded clonotypes. Estimates of total diversity based on one million sequenced T cells were considered lower bounds and underestimates. Bulk unsorted PBMC profiling prevented conclusive comparison of naive and antigen-experienced compartments.

Library generation was performed with 5' RACE. The instrument given in TCRdb is Illumina HiSeq 2500. The second PCR ran for roughly 7 to 11 cycles and used a J-beta primer mix along with a sample-barcoded 5' primer. A unique molecular identifier was introduced onto each TCR beta cDNA molecule by a template-switch 5' adaptor carrying 12 random nucleotides. Each sample yielded at least 2.5 million CDR3-containing paired-end reads. First-strand cDNA synthesis was performed from all RNA using the Mint cDNA synthesis kit, with priming by a TRBC-specific oligonucleotide. Following uracil-DNA glycosylase treatment, all cDNA underwent a first 18-cycle PCR with the universal primers M1SS and BC2_uni_R. Under the source paper's analysis protocol: Each sample was normalized by randomly selecting 1 million high-quality reads, each carrying a distinct molecular identifier. Reads with shared molecular identifiers were discarded instead of being binned into consensus sequences. CDR3 identification, clonotype clustering and error correction used MiTCR with a Q25 quality threshold and the strictest error-elimination algorithm. A nonparametric unseen species model with Euler transformation was used to estimate lower-bound total TCR beta diversity. The public reads were quality trimmed at Q25 with fastp and then assembled into clones with MiXCR by TCRdb, keeping productive beta chains. One record per CDR3 amino acid sequence lists the most common genes and DNA. In this record, the V and J calls reflect TCRdb's handling and not the investigators' own analysis. Counted in this sample were 550,000 to 750,000 distinct CDR3 sequences; 20% to 25% of them appeared once. The leading ten clones occupy roughly 3.6% of the sample.

Donors were 40 or so systemically healthy Caucasian individuals from Russia aged roughly 6 to 90 years. Each donor gave around 9 milliliters of peripheral blood, collected into EDTA-treated Vacutainer tubes. Ficoll-Paque density-gradient centrifugation was used to isolate PBMCs, with at least 6.5 million obtained per sample. Trizol reagent was used to extract total RNA from the PBMCs, yielding at least 6 micrograms per sample. For every donor, flow cytometry on a PBMC aliquot measured the percentage of naive CD45RAhigh/CD27high T cells. Input material: blood. The sequence came from a man in his sixties or seventies in good health. The V gene is TRBV5-1 and the J gene is TRBJ2-5, with the D gene call left open. The nucleotide sequence reads as follows: TGCGCCAGCAGCGCTATGCTGTACCATGAGACCCAGTACTTC. Its translation reads: CASSAMLYHETQYF.